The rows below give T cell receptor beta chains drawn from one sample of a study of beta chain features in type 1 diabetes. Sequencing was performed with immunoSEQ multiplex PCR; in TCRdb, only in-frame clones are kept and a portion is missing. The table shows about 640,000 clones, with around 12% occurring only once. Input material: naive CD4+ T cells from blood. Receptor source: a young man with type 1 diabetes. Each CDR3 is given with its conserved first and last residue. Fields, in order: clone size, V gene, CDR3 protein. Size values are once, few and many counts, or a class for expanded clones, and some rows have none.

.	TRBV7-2	CASSFPTGTAYEQYF
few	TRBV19	CASSIGAAGEETQYF
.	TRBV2	CASSGYGEQFF
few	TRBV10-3	CAISGTSGGTQETQYF
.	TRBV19	CASSLGQPPNYGYTF
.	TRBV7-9	CASSLGLAGGTDTQYF
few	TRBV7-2	CASSFVGGVDTGELFF
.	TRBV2	CASSFQRGLASPLHF
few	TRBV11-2	CASSVLGQGSTGELFF
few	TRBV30	CAWSVRGGTGELFF
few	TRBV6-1	CASSWWRFNEKLFF
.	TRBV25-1	CASSEPLGTGYNEQFF
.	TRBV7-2	CASSPPTSSRLAAGELFF
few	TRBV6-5	CASSYSRLFF
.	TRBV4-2	CASSQISSTNYGYTF
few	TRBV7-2	CASRPTGDQTYGYTF
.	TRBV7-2	CASSGTGSSGNTIYF
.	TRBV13	CASSLKTGRREQPQHF
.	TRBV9	CASRGTGANTGELFF
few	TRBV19	CASRDRAYEQYF
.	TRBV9	CASSVARTDTQYF
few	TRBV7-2	CASSFNSGANTEAFF
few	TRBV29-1	CSLGQGSYNEQFF
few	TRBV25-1	CASSVGGSYNEQFF
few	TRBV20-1	CSARGSSEQFF
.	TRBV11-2	CASSAGTSGVTQYF
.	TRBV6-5	CASRPNSGTSNEQFF
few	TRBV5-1	CASSFGQDNYGYTF
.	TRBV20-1	CSASGLDEQYF
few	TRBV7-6	CASSSQGGANVLTF
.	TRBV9	CASSSGLAGGENTQYF
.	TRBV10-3	CAISESGQHNQPQHF
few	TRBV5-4	CASRSGWSNTGELFF
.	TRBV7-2	CASSVQQGYYEQYF
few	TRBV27	CASSLVPPSGGPRETQYF
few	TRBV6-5	CASSYRNTIYF
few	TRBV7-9	CASSLEASNTEAFF
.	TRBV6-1	CASSVGRTSGNTIYF